The clone carrying this T cell receptor (beta chain) appeared a few times. What it recognizes is unknown. The sample comes from a study of T cells in Graves' hyperthyroidism and ophthalmopathy. The overall study: Staff took peripheral blood when the initial diagnosis was made, before any treatment began.

CDR3 length: 17 amino acids. The V end lost 2 bases, the J end lost 3 bases, and 14 bases lay between the germline ends. Germline V gives CDR1 SGHAT, CDR2 FQNNGV. Clinical symptoms, serum thyroxine, TRAb, thyroid ultrasound and orbital computed tomography established diagnosis. Points from the study as a whole: Among thyroid clonotypes expanded above 0.001, most also appeared in blood. A 13 V-J signature model discriminated ophthalmopathy versus stable hyperthyroidism.

The investigators amplified TCR beta CDR3 regions from RNA transcripts. HTBI primers were used for first-round RT-PCR of the TCR CDR3. TCRdb recomputed calls from the multiplex PCR reads with MiXCR, one row per CDR3 protein. The sample lists around 690,000 distinct CDR3 sequences, approximately 15% seen once, with 15% to 19% in the top ten. This sequence was found in a man aged 45 to 65 with Graves' hyperthyroidism. V gene TRBV11-2 combines with J gene TRBJ1-6, with D perhaps matching TRBD1 (6 bases). Sequencing input: blood. CDR3 DNA: TGTGCCAGCAGCTTATTTTCCAGGGGACTCTATAATTCACCCCTCCACTTT. Residues: CASSLFSRGLYNSPLHF.